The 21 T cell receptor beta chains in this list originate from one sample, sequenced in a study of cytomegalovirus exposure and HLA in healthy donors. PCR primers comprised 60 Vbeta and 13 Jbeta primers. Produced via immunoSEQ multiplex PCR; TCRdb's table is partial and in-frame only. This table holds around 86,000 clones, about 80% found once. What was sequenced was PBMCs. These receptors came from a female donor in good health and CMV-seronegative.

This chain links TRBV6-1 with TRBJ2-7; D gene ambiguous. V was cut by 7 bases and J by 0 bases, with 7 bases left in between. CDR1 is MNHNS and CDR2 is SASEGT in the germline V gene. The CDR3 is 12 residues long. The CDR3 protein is CASTFSSYEQYF. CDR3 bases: TGTGCCAGCACCTTTAGCTCCTACGAGCAGTACTTC.

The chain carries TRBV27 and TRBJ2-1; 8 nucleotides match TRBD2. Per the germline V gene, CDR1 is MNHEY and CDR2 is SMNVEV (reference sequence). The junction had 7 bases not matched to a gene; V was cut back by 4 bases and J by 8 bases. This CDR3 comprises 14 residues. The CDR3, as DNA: TGTGCCAGCAGTTCCGGGACTAGTCGCGATGAGCAGTTCTTC. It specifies CASSSGTSRDEQFF.

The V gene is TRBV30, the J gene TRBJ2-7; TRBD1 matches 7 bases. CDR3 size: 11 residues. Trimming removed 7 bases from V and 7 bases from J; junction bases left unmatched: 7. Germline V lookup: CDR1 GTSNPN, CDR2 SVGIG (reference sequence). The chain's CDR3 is CALTGPGEQYF. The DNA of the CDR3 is TGTGCCTTGACAGGGCCTGGGGAGCAGTACTTC.

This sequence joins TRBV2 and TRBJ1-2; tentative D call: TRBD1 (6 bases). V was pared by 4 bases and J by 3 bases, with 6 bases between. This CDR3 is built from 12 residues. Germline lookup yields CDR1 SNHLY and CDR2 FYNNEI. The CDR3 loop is CASSAGDYGYTF. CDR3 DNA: TGTGCCAGCAGTGCAGGGGACTATGGCTACACCTTC.

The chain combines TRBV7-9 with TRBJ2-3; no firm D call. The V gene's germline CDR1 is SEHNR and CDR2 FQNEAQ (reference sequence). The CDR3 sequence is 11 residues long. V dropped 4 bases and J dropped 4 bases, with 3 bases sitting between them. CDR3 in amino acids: CASSSADTQYF. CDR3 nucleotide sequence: TGTGCCAGCAGCTCAGCAGATACGCAGTATTTT.

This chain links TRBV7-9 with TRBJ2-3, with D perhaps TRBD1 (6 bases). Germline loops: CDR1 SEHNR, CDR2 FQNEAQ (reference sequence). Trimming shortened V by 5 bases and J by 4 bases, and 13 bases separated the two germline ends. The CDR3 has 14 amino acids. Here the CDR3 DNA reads TGTGCCAGCAGCCCCCAACAGGGAGCAGATACGCAGTATTTT. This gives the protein CASSPQQGADTQYF.

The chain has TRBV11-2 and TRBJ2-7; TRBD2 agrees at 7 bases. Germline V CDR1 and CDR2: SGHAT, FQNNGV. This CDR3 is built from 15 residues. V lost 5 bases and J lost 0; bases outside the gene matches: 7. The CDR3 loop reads CASSTTSASSYEQYF. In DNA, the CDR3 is TGTGCCAGCAGCACCACTAGCGCCTCCTCCTACGAGCAGTACTTC. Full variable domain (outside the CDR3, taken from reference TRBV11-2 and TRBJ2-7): EAGVAQSPRYKIIEKRQSVAFWCNPISGHATLYWYQQILGQGPKLLIQFQNNGVVDDSQLPKDRFSAERLKGVDSTLKIQPAKLEDSAVYLCASSTTSASSYEQYFGPGTRLTVT.

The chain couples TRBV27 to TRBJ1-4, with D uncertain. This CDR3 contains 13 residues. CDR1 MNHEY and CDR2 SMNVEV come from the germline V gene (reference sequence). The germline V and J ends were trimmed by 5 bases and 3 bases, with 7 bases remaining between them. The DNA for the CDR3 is TGTGCCAGCAGTGTACTGGCTAATGAAAAACTGTTTTTT. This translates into CASSVLANEKLFF.

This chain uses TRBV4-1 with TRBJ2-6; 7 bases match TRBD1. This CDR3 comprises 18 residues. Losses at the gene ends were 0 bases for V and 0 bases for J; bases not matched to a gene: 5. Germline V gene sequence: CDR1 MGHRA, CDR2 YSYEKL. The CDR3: CASSQDPGGNSGANVLTF. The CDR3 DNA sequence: TGCGCCAGCAGCCAAGATCCAGGGGGAAACTCTGGGGCCAACGTCCTGACTTTC.

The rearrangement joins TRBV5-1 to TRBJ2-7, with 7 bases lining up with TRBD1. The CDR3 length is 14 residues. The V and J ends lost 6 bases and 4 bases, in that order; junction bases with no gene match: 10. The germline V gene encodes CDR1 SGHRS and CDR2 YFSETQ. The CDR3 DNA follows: TGCGCCAGCACCACAATAGGGGGCACGTACGAGCAGTACTTC. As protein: CASTTIGGTYEQYF.

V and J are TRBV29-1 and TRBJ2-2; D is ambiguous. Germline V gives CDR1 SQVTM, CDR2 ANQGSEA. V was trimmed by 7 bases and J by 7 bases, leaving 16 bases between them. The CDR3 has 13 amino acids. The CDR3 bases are TGCAGCGCTCAGACAATATCTAACGGGGAGCTGTTTTTT. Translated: CSAQTISNGELFF.

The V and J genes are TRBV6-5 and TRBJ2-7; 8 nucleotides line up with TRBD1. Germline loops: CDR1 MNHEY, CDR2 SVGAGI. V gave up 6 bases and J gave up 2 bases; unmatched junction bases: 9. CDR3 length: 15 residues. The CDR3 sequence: CASRLGQGGAYEQYF. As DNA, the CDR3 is TGTGCCAGCAGACTTGGACAGGGAGGTGCCTACGAGCAGTACTTC.

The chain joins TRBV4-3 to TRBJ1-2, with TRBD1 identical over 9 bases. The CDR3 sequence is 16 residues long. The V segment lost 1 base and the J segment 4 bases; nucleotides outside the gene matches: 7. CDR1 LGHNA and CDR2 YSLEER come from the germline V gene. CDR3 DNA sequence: TGCGCCAGCAGCCAAGCGCACAGGGGGCTGAGCTATGGCTACACCTTC. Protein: CASSQAHRGLSYGYTF.

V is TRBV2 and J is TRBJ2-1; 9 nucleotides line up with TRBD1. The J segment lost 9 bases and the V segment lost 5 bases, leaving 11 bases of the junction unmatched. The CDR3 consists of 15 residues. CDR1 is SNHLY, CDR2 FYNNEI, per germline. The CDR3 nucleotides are TGTGCCAGCAGTCAGGGACAGGGATTTGTCAGTGAGCAGTTCTTC. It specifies CASSQGQGFVSEQFF.

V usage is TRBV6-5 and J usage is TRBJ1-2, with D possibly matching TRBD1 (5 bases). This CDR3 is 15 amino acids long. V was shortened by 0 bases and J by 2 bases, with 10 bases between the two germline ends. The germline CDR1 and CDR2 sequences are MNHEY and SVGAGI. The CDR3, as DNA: TGTGCCAGCAGTTACTCCACAGGTTACAACTATGGCTACACCTTC. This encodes CASSYSTGYNYGYTF.

The DNA of the CDR3 is TGTGCCAGCAGCTTAGGAGCGGGAATGGAAGAGACCCAGTACTTC. Protein product: CASSLGAGMEETQYF. The chain recombines TRBV7-9 with TRBJ2-5; the match to TRBD2 covers 7 bases. This CDR3 is built from 15 residues. Trimming at V came to 1 base and at J to 3 bases, leaving 5 bases not matched to a gene. The germline CDR1 and CDR2 sequences are SEHNR and FQNEAQ (reference sequence).

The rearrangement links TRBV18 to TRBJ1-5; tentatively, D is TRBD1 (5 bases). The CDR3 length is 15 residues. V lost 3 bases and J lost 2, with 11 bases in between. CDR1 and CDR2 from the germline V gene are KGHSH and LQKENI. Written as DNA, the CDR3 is TGTGCCAGCTCACCTGAGGCGGGGGGCAATCAGCCCCAGCATTTT. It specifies CASSPEAGGNQPQHF.

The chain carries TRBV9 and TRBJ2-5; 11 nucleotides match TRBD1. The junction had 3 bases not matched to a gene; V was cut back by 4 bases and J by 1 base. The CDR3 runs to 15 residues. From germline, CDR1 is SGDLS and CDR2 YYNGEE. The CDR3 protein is CASSRTGGPQETQYF. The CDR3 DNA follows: TGTGCCAGCAGCCGGACAGGGGGCCCCCAAGAGACCCAGTACTTC.

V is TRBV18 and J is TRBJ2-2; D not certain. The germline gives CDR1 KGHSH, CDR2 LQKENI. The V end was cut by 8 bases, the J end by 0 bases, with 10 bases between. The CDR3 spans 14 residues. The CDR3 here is CASRLDTNTGELFF. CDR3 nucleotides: TGTGCCAGCCGACTGGATACGAACACCGGGGAGCTGTTTTTT.

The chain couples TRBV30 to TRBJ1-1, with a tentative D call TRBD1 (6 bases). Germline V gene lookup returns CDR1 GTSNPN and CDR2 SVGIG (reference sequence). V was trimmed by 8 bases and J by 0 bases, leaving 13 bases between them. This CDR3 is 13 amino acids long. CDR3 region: CARRGQLNTEAFF. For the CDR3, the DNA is TGTGCCCGGCGTGGACAGTTGAACACTGAAGCTTTCTTT.

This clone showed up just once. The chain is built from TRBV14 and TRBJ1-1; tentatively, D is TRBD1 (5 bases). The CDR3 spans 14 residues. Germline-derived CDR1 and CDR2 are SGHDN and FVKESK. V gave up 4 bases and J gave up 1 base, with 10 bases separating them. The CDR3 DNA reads TGTGCCAGCAGCCCCCGGGGGGGGAACACTGAAGCTTTCTTT. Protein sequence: CASSPRGGNTEAFF.